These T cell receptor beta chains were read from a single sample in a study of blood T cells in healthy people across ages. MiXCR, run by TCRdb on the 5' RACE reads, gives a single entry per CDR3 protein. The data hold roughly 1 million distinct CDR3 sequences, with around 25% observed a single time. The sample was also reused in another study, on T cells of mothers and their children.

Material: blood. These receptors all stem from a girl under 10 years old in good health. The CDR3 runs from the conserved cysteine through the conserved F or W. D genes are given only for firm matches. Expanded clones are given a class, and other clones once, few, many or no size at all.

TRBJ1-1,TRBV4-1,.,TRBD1,CASSPGTGVLNTEAFF,TGCGCCAGCAGCCCCGGGACAGGGGTATTAAACACTGAAGCTTTCTTT
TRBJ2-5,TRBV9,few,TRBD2,CASKGSAGEGETQYF,TGTGCCAGCAAAGGGTCAGCGGGAGAGGGGGAGACCCAGTACTTC
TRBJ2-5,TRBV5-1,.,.,CASSLHWRVGAETQYF,TGCGCCAGCAGCCTACACTGGAGGGTTGGTGCAGAGACCCAGTACTTC
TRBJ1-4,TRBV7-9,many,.,CASSRTATNEKLFF,TGTGCCAGCAGCCGGACAGCAACTAATGAAAAACTGTTTTTT
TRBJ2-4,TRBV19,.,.,CASSWSTAKNIQYF,TGTGCCAGTAGTTGGAGTACAGCCAAAAACATTCAGTACTTC
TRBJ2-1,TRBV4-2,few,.,CASSQGKGRYEQFF,TGTGCCAGCAGCCAAGGAAAGGGACGTTATGAGCAGTTCTTC
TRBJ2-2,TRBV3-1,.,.,CASRGRGMTGELFF,TGTGCCAGCCGAGGCAGGGGTATGACAGGGGAGCTGTTTTTT
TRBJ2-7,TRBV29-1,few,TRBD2,CSVGGDYGQYF,TGCAGCGTTGGCGGGGACTACGGGCAGTACTTC
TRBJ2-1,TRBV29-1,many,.,CSVVRLASNEQFF,TGCAGCGTTGTAAGGCTAGCTTCCAATGAGCAGTTCTTC
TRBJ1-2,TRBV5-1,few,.,CASQDGGGCTF,TGCGCCAGCCAGGACGGCGGGGGCTGCACCTTC
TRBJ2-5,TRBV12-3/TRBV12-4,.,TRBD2,CASSQRDGGETQYF,TGTGCCAGCAGTCAGCGGGACGGGGGAGAGACCCAGTACTTC
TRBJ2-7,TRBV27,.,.,CASKATGYEQYF,TGTGCCAGCAAAGCGACAGGCTACGAGCAGTACTTC
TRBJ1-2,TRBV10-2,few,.,CASSESEFRGYTF,TGCGCCAGCAGTGAGTCGGAATTCCGGGGCTACACCTTC
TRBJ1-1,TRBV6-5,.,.,CASSFNSGDPEAFF,TGTGCCAGCAGTTTCAACTCAGGGGACCCTGAAGCTTTCTTT
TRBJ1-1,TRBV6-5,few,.,CASNNRAGTVAFF,TGTGCCAGCAACAACCGGGCAGGGACGGTGGCTTTCTTT